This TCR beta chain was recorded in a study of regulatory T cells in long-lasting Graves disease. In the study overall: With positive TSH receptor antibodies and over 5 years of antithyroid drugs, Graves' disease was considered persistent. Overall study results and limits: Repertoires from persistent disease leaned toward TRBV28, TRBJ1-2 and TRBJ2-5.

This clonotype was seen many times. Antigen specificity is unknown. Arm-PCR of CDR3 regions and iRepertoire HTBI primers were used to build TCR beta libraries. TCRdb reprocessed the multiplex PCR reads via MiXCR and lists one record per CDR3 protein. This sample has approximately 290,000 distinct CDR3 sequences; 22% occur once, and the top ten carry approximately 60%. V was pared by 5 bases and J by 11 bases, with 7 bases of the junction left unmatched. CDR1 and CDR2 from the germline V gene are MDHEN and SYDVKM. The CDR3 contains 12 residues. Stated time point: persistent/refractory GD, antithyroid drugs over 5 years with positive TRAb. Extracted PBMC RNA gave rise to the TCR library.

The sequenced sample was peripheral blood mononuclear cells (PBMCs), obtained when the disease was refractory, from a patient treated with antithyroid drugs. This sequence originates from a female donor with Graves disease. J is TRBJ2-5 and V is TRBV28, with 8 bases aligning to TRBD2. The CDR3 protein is CASSPLSGKQYF. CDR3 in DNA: TGTGCCAGCAGTCCCCTTAGCGGGAAACAGTACTTC.